A selection of T cell receptor beta chains follows, all from one sample in a study of blood T cell repertoires in COVID-19. Assay: immunoSEQ multiplex PCR; the TCRdb copy retains only in-frame clones and omits some. The sample lists about 58,000 clones; 80% to 90% were seen once. Sequenced input: peripheral blood. The receptors originated from a woman in her 70s with active COVID-19. The CDR3 runs from the conserved cysteine through the conserved F or W. Each record gives: clone size, J gene, V gene, D gene, CDR3 protein, CDR3 DNA. A D gene is named only where the DNA matches it firmly. Clone size, where shown, is once, few, many, or a class for clones that have expanded.

NA TRBJ1-1 TRBV27 NA CASMAGVFADTEAFF TGTGCCAGCATGGCAGGGGTCTTCGCAGACACTGAAGCTTTCTTT
NA TRBJ1-6 TRBV28 TRBD1 CASSFRQGVQSPLHF TGTGCCAGCAGTTTTCGGCAGGGGGTTCAGTCACCCCTCCACTTT
NA TRBJ2-1 TRBV29-1 NA CSVGTGENNEQFF TGCAGCGTTGGAACCGGAGAGAACAATGAGCAGTTCTTC
once TRBJ1-2 TRBV6-5 NA CATATDYGYTF TGTGCCACAGCGACTGACTATGGCTACACCTTC
NA TRBJ2-3 TRBV5-4 TRBD2 CASMGEAGGPEGTDTQYF TGTGCCAGCATGGGGGAGGCGGGAGGGCCTGAGGGCACAGATACGCAGTATTTT
NA TRBJ1-3 TRBV5-1 NA CASSLVQGVLGNTIYF TGCGCCAGCAGCTTGGTTCAGGGCGTCCTCGGAAACACCATATATTTT
NA TRBJ2-7 TRBV5-4 NA CASSFGQVYEQYF TGTGCCAGCAGCTTTGGTCAGGTCTACGAGCAGTACTTC
NA TRBJ1-4 TRBV18 NA CASSPRSNEKLFF TGTGCCAGCTCACCCCGGTCTAATGAAAAACTGTTTTTT
NA TRBJ1-3 TRBV5-1 NA CASSLGMAASGNTIYF TGCGCCAGCAGCCTGGGCATGGCGGCCTCTGGAAACACCATATATTTT
NA TRBJ2-3 TRBV28 NA CASSSVGDTDTDTQYF TGTGCCAGCAGTTCAGTCGGGGACACTGACACAGATACGCAGTATTTT
NA TRBJ2-2 TRBV4-1 NA CASSQTSPDTGELFF TGCGCCAGCAGCCAAACTTCCCCGGACACCGGGGAGCTGTTTTTT
NA TRBJ2-7 TRBV28 NA CASSLLGAAYEQYF TGTGCCAGCAGTTTATTAGGGGCGGCCTACGAGCAGTACTTC
few TRBJ1-4 TRBV5-4 NA CASSPGAGTNEKLFF TGTGCCAGCAGCCCAGGGGCGGGTACTAATGAAAAACTGTTTTTT
NA TRBJ2-1 TRBV30 NA CAWASLAFGGSNEQFF TGTGCCTGGGCCTCACTAGCATTTGGGGGATCGAATGAGCAGTTCTTC
NA TRBJ1-5 TRBV2 NA CASSEMPRPSQPQHF TGTGCCAGCAGTGAAATGCCGAGGCCTAGTCAGCCCCAGCATTTT
few TRBJ2-1 TRBV24-1 TRBD1 CATSDLGTGIYNEQFF TGTGCCACCAGTGATTTGGGGACAGGGATCTACAATGAGCAGTTCTTC
NA TRBJ2-3 TRBV7-8 NA CASSLAGTAGARDTQYF TGTGCCAGCAGCTTAGCGGGGACAGCGGGAGCTCGAGATACGCAGTATTTT
NA TRBJ2-1 TRBV4-1 NA CASSQDLRGNEQFF TGCGCCAGCAGCCAAGATCTACGGGGGAATGAGCAGTTCTTC
NA TRBJ2-3 TRBV5-1 TRBD2 CASNREGVSTDTQYF TGCGCCAGCAACCGGGAGGGGGTAAGCACAGATACGCAGTATTTT
NA TRBJ2-1 TRBV7-3 TRBD2 CASSLGLADYNEQFF TGTGCCAGCAGCTTAGGACTAGCGGATTACAATGAGCAGTTCTTC
NA TRBJ2-1 TRBV28 NA CASSPPRGSTYNEQFF TGTGCCAGCAGTCCCCCTCGGGGGTCCACCTACAATGAGCAGTTCTTC
NA TRBJ1-2 TRBV3-1/TRBV3-2 NA CASSQDQRAYGYTF TGTGCCAGCAGCCAAGATCAGCGGGCCTATGGCTACACCTTC
NA TRBJ1-1 TRBV27 NA CASRSGHLNTEAFF TGTGCCAGCAGATCGGGACACCTGAACACTGAAGCTTTCTTT
NA TRBJ1-1 TRBV19 NA CASSLRLWGPKNTEAFF TGTGCCAGTAGTCTTCGGTTGTGGGGGCCGAAAAACACTGAAGCTTTCTTT
NA TRBJ2-1 TRBV10-2 TRBD2 CASRGPDPALGGRFYNEQFF TGCGCCAGCAGGGGACCGGACCCAGCTCTTGGCGGGAGGTTCTACAATGAGCAGTTCTTC
NA TRBJ1-2 TRBV10-3 NA CAISETQGINYGYTF TGTGCCATCAGTGAGACCCAGGGGATAAACTATGGCTACACCTTC
NA TRBJ1-2 TRBV6-5 NA CASRTQSNYGYTF TGTGCCAGCAGAACCCAGTCTAACTATGGCTACACCTTC
NA TRBJ2-5 TRBV7-2 TRBD1 CASSPGTGRKTQYF TGTGCCAGCAGCCCCGGGACAGGGAGAAAGACCCAGTACTTC
once TRBJ2-3 TRBV3-1/TRBV3-2 TRBD2 CASSQVAGTSGTGTDTQYF TGTGCCAGCAGCCAAGTAGCAGGGACTAGCGGGACCGGCACAGATACGCAGTATTTT
NA TRBJ2-3 TRBV19 TRBD2 CASSIGTSGSRTDTQYF TGTGCCAGTAGTATAGGTACTAGCGGGAGTCGCACAGATACGCAGTATTTT
once TRBJ1-2 TRBV30 TRBD1 CAWTTGQGHGYTF TGTGCCTGGACTACCGGACAGGGGCATGGCTACACCTTC
NA TRBJ2-2 TRBV18 TRBD1 CASSRDRNTGELFF TGTGCCAGCTCACGGGACAGAAACACCGGGGAGCTGTTTTTT
NA TRBJ1-2 TRBV2 TRBD1 CASSHRGEAGYTF TGTGCCAGCAGTCACAGGGGTGAGGCGGGCTACACCTTC
NA TRBJ1-6 TRBV6-5 NA CASSYSFRNSPLHF TGTGCCAGCAGTTACTCGTTCCGTAATTCACCCCTCCACTTT
NA TRBJ2-3 TRBV5-4 NA CASSIDYYGTDTQYF TGTGCCAGCAGCATAGACTACTATGGGACAGATACGCAGTATTTT
NA TRBJ2-1 TRBV5-6 NA CASSLSTGDYNEQFF TGTGCCAGCAGCTTGTCTACAGGAGATTACAATGAGCAGTTCTTC
NA TRBJ2-3 TRBV7-2 TRBD1 CASRTTDRGHVDTQYF TGTGCCAGCAGAACGACGGACAGGGGGCACGTGGATACGCAGTATTTT
NA TRBJ2-7 TRBV5-4 NA CASSLIGGYEQYF TGTGCCAGCAGCTTGATAGGGGGCTACGAGCAGTACTTC
NA TRBJ2-2 TRBV7-9 NA CASSLRTTGELFF TGTGCCAGCAGCCTTAGAACCACCGGGGAGCTGTTTTTT
NA TRBJ2-3 TRBV7-2 TRBD2 CASSLDLAGGRGTDTQYF TGTGCCAGCAGCTTAGATCTAGCGGGAGGGCGGGGCACAGATACGCAGTATTTT
NA TRBJ2-1 TRBV2 NA CASSAGDTAYNEQFF TGTGCCAGCAGTGCGGGAGACACCGCGTACAATGAGCAGTTCTTC
NA TRBJ1-2 TRBV5-1 NA CASSFRWGGNYGYTF TGCGCCAGCAGCTTTCGGTGGGGGGGCAACTATGGCTACACCTTC
NA TRBJ2-7 TRBV11-1 NA CASRRLTWGLYF TGTGCCAGCAGGCGACTAACCTGGGGACTGTACTTC